Below are 23 T cell receptor beta chains sequenced from a single sample in a study of beta chain features in type 1 diabetes. These receptors lack a known antigen. Expressed TCRB transcripts were sequenced after all isolated RNA was converted to cDNA. Generated by immunoSEQ multiplex PCR, the TCRdb table keeps only in-frame clones and is missing some. The table includes hundreds of thousands of clones, around 15% detected once. Study observations and caveats: Within each of all four CD4+ subsets, Type 1 diabetes patients had TCRB CDR3s that were moderately but significantly shorter.

Source material: naive CD4+ T cells from blood. Receptors originate from a man younger than 35 with type 1 diabetes.

Note on this clone: The same CDR3 can be traced to other DNA sequences in this sample. This chain links TRBV18 with TRBJ1-1; D is perhaps TRBD1 (5 bases). The ends were cut back, 3 bases at V and 1 base at J, with 6 bases in the middle. Germline V lookup: CDR1 KGHSH, CDR2 LQKENI. The CDR3 has 13 residues. The CDR3 is CASSPQGNTEAFF. CDR3 nucleotide sequence: TGTGCCAGCTCACCTCAGGGGAACACTGAAGCTTTCTTT.

The chain links TRBV19 to TRBJ2-5; D is unresolved. V lost 5 bases and J 0 bases, leaving 7 bases between the germline ends. Germline CDR1 and CDR2: LNHDA and SQIVND (reference sequence). The CDR3 consists of 13 residues. As DNA, the CDR3 is TGTGCCAGTAGTGGTCTGTACCAAGAGACCCAGTACTTC. Amino acids: CASSGLYQETQYF.

CDR3 loop: CASSPRGERQGAENTEAFF. CDR3 DNA: TGTGCCAGCAGCCCGAGGGGGGAACGACAGGGGGCCGAGAACACTGAAGCTTTCTTT. The gene calls are TRBV5-4 and TRBJ1-1, with 10 bases fitting TRBD1. Trimming took 4 bases from V and 1 from J; bases not matched to a gene: 16. This CDR3 has 19 residues. Germline V gene lookup returns CDR1 SGHNT and CDR2 YYREEE (reference sequence).

J is TRBJ2-7 and V is TRBV5-4; 10 nucleotides agree with TRBD2. V lost 0 bases to trimming and J lost 3 bases; unmatched junction nucleotides: 9. Germline CDR1 and CDR2: SGHNT and YYREEE (reference sequence). The CDR3 spans 17 residues. The CDR3, as DNA: TGTGCCAGCAGCTTGGGCACTAGCGGGGCGACGATCTACGAGCAGTACTTC. It encodes CASSLGTSGATIYEQYF.

The J gene is TRBJ2-7, the V gene TRBV30, with a tentative D call TRBD1 (6 bases). The germline V and J ends were trimmed by 3 bases and 0 bases, with 15 bases remaining between them. Germline CDR1 is GTSNPN and CDR2 is SVGIG (reference sequence). The length of the CDR3 is 15 residues. CDR3 coding DNA: TGTGCCTGGAGGATCTGGGGGACACCCTCCTACGAGCAGTACTTC. It is translated as CAWRIWGTPSYEQYF.

In DNA, the CDR3 is TGTGCCAGCAGCGTAGGGCCGACGGATGCGCAGTACTTC. Amino acid sequence: CASSVGPTDAQYF. The V and J genes are TRBV9 and TRBJ2-7; no firm D call. Germline lookup yields CDR1 SGDLS and CDR2 YYNGEE. Deletions cut 0 bases from V and 9 bases from J, with 13 bases between. CDR3 length: 13 residues.

This clone was counted between two and nine times. The rearrangement joins TRBV11-3 to TRBJ1-1; the D is unclear. The CDR3 runs to 15 residues. Trimming took 1 base from V and 0 from J, leaving 9 bases between them. Looked up from germline, CDR1 is SGHNT and CDR2 is YENEEA. Here the CDR3 DNA reads TGTGCCAGCAGCTTAGTTGCAGAAATGAACACTGAAGCTTTCTTT. Translating gives CASSLVAEMNTEAFF.

There are a few counts of this clone. This chain joins TRBV4-2 and TRBJ1-6; TRBD1 might be the D (5 bases). Trimming took 0 bases from V and 0 from J, leaving 9 bases between them. CDR3 length equals 17 residues. Germline V gene lookup returns CDR1 LGHNA and CDR2 YNFKEQ. DNA for the CDR3: TGTGCCAGCAGCCAAGAGGGGGGAAGCTCCTATAATTCACCCCTCCACTTT. Residues: CASSQEGGSSYNSPLHF.

V gene TRBV6-5 combines with J gene TRBJ1-2, with TRBD1 matching 10 bases. CDR3 length: 13 residues. Germline values: CDR1 MNHEY, CDR2 SVGAGI. Unmatched junction bases numbered 4, after V lost 3 bases and J lost 9 bases. CDR3: CASSYRDRGRYTF. CDR3 coding DNA: TGTGCCAGCAGTTATCGGGACAGGGGCCGCTACACCTTC.

The chain joins TRBV25-1 to TRBJ2-2; D is perhaps TRBD1 or TRBD2 (5 bases each). Trimming removed 6 bases at V and 1 base at J, with 15 bases between. The CDR3 has 16 amino acids. Germline V CDR1 and CDR2: MGHDK, SYGVNS. CDR3 bases: TGTGCCAGCAGGGGACGGGACGCCCAGAACACCGGGGAGCTGTTTTTT. Translation gives CASRGRDAQNTGELFF. The full variable domain, its missing parts supplied by reference TRBV25-1 and TRBJ2-2, is EADIYQTPRYLVIGTGKKITLECSQTMGHDKMYWYQQDPGMELHLIHYSYGVNSTEKGDLSSESTVSRIRTEHFPLTLESARPSHTSQYLCASRGRDAQNTGELFFGEGSRLTVL.

This clone was detected a few times. V and J are TRBV25-1 and TRBJ1-1; D possibly corresponds to TRBD1 (6 bases). Germline lookup yields CDR1 MGHDK and CDR2 SYGVNS. This CDR3 has 15 residues. V was trimmed by 4 bases and J by 0 bases, leaving 12 bases between them. CDR3 nucleotides: TGTGCCAGCAGTGGAGTCAGGGGACTGAACACTGAAGCTTTCTTT. It encodes CASSGVRGLNTEAFF.

The chain employs TRBV2 and TRBJ2-3; D is unresolved. This CDR3 spans 14 amino acids. The V end was cut by 6 bases, the J end by 0 bases, with 10 bases between. Germline CDR1 is SNHLY and CDR2 is FYNNEI. The CDR3 region has the DNA TGTGCCAGCAGATCTCAGGCCAGCACAGATACGCAGTATTTT. Its translation is CASRSQASTDTQYF.

The chain couples TRBV9 to TRBJ2-3; 9 nucleotides align to TRBD1. CDR1 SGDLS and CDR2 YYNGEE come from the germline V gene. Trimming at V came to 3 bases and at J to 6 bases, leaving 14 bases not matched to a gene. The CDR3 consists of 17 residues. CDR3 coding DNA: TGTGCCAGCAGCGCAGTAGTGAGGACAGGGGCCATGGATACGCAGTATTTT. This encodes CASSAVVRTGAMDTQYF. The whole variable domain, filled in from reference TRBV9 and TRBJ2-3, reads DSGVTQTPKHLITATGQRVTLRCSPRSGDLSVYWYQQSLDQGLQFLIQYYNGEERAKGNILERFSAQQFPDLHSELNLSSLELGDSALYFCASSAVVRTGAMDTQYFGPGTRLTVL.

This clone was seen only a few times. The chain combines TRBV30 with TRBJ2-3, with D tentatively TRBD2 (5 bases). V shed 7 bases and J shed 6 bases, with 23 bases lying between them. Germline lookup yields CDR1 GTSNPN and CDR2 SVGIG (reference sequence). The CDR3 runs to 15 residues. For the CDR3, the DNA is TGTGCCTCGACCCTCTTTAGCGTCGGTGGGGATACGCAGTATTTT. Protein: CASTLFSVGGDTQYF.

This clone was observed a few times. V gene TRBV14 combines with J gene TRBJ2-1, with D hard to call. CDR3 length: 16 residues. The V end lost 1 base, the J end lost 6 bases, and 16 bases lay between the germline ends. Germline CDR1 SGHDN, CDR2 FVKESK. In nucleotides, the CDR3 is TGTGCCAGCAGCCAAGGTCTCCAGAATCCGCGCAATGAGCAGTTCTTC. Translating gives CASSQGLQNPRNEQFF.

The V and J genes are TRBV30 and TRBJ2-3; D could derive from TRBD1 or TRBD2 (5 bases each). Trimming removed 8 bases at V and 0 bases at J, with 12 bases between. The CDR3 is made up of 13 amino acids. The germline V gene encodes CDR1 GTSNPN and CDR2 SVGIG (reference sequence). CDR3 protein: CAGDVSSTDTQYF. The DNA for the CDR3 is TGTGCCGGGGACGTGTCTAGCACAGATACGCAGTATTTT. The entire variable domain, with the rest obtained from reference TRBV30 and TRBJ2-3, is as follows: SQTIHQWPATLVQPVGSPLSLECTVEGTSNPNLYWYRQAAGRGLQLLFYSVGIGQISSEVPQNLSASRPQDRQFILSSKKLLLSDSGFYLCAGDVSSTDTQYFGPGTRLTVL.

The chain is built from TRBV7-2 and TRBJ2-2; 10 nucleotides agree with TRBD2. CDR1 and CDR2 from the germline V gene are SGHTA and FQGNSA. The CDR3 contains 15 residues. V trimming: 5 bases; J trimming: 7 bases; junction bases outside the gene matches: 7. The CDR3 reads CASSTTSGVGGELFF. DNA for the CDR3: TGTGCCAGCAGCACAACTAGCGGGGTGGGCGGGGAGCTGTTTTTT.

This clone was observed a few times. The chain carries TRBV20-1 and TRBJ1-2, with D unresolved. Germline CDR1 reads DFQATT; CDR2 reads SNEGSKA (reference sequence). The CDR3 contains 11 residues. V dropped 5 bases and J dropped 4 bases, with 8 bases sitting between them. The chain's CDR3 is CSASDIYGYTF. The CDR3 coding sequence is TGCAGTGCTTCCGACATCTATGGCTACACCTTC.

V and J are TRBV5-1 and TRBJ1-1; 7 bases are a match to TRBD1. The CDR3 covers 14 residues. CDR1 is SGHRS and CDR2 is YFSETQ in the germline V gene. V was pared by 2 bases and J by 5 bases, with 6 bases of the junction left unmatched. CDR3 amino acids: CASSFSGGSTEAFF. The CDR3 region has the DNA TGCGCCAGCAGCTTCTCAGGGGGAAGTACTGAAGCTTTCTTT.

This clone was observed a handful of times. V and J are TRBV5-1 and TRBJ1-4; the D gene is possibly TRBD1 (6 bases). CDR1 is SGHRS, CDR2 YFSETQ, per germline. This CDR3 region has 14 residues. V was pared by 4 bases and J by 5 bases, with 12 bases between. As DNA, the CDR3 is TGCGCCAGCAGCCCAGGGGAGCGAAATGAAAAACTGTTTTTT. Its protein product is CASSPGERNEKLFF.

The V and J genes are TRBV14 and TRBJ1-2; D is ambiguous. The ends were cut back, 2 bases at V and 4 bases at J, with 8 bases in the middle. The CDR3 has 13 residues. Germline assignment: CDR1 SGHDN and CDR2 FVKESK. As DNA, the CDR3 is TGTGCCAGCAGCCAAAGACGGATCTATGGCTACACCTTC. It specifies CASSQRRIYGYTF.

The chain couples TRBV5-1 to TRBJ2-5; D gene unclear. Per germline, CDR1 SGHRS and CDR2 YFSETQ. CDR3 length: 14 amino acids. Trimming took 0 bases from V and 1 from J, leaving 7 bases between them. The CDR3 reads CASSLGQPQETQYF. As DNA, the CDR3 is TGCGCCAGCAGCTTGGGGCAGCCCCAAGAGACCCAGTACTTC.

This clone was recorded a few times. This sequence joins TRBV28 and TRBJ1-6; D ambiguous. Germline values: CDR1 MDHEN, CDR2 SYDVKM. V lost 7 bases to trimming and J lost 0 bases, with 13 bases between them. This CDR3 has 16 residues. CDR3 residues: CASILEGSSYNSPLHF. CDR3 nucleotides: TGTGCCAGCATCTTAGAAGGGAGCTCCTATAATTCACCCCTCCACTTT. Full variable domain (rest looked up from reference TRBV28 and TRBJ1-6): DVKVTQSSRYLVKRTGEKVFLECVQDMDHENMFWYRQDPGLGLRLIYFSYDVKMKEKGDIPEGYSVSREKKERFSLILESASTNQTSMYLCASILEGSSYNSPLHFGNGTRLTVT.